A single sample is the source of the 21 T cell receptor beta chains below, sequenced in a study of cytomegalovirus exposure and HLA in healthy donors. With 60 Vbeta and 13 Jbeta primers, the PCR was carried out. The protocol was immunoSEQ multiplex PCR, while the TCRdb copy is restricted to in-frame clones and leaves out a portion. The sample carries 150,000 to 200,000 clones, around 79% recorded once. The sequencing sample was made of PBMCs. All receptors come from a man aged 35 to 55 in good health and CMV-seronegative.

CDR3 nucleotide sequence: TGTGCCAGCAAGGATGGGCGGACTGCTTTCTTT. Its protein is CASKDGRTAFF. The chain is built from TRBV27 and TRBJ1-1; D gene ambiguous. This CDR3 is built from 11 residues. The V end lost 7 bases, the J end lost 11 bases, and 14 bases lay between the germline ends. Germline values: CDR1 MNHEY, CDR2 SMNVEV (reference sequence).

The chain has TRBV7-2 and TRBJ1-6; TRBD1 aligns across 8 bases. V dropped 5 bases and J dropped 10; count of bases not matched to a gene: 7. CDR3 length: 14 amino acids. CDR1 is SGHTA, CDR2 FQGNSA, per germline. The CDR3, as DNA: TGTGCCAGCAGCCTTCGACAGGGGCGGTCACCCCTCCACTTT. This sequence encodes CASSLRQGRSPLHF.

The CDR3 DNA is TGTGCCAGCAGTAGGCCAGACAGGTTGAACACTGAAGCTTTCTTT. The encoded protein is CASSRPDRLNTEAFF. This chain joins TRBV28 and TRBJ1-1; D might be TRBD1 (6 bases). The germline gives CDR1 MDHEN, CDR2 SYDVKM. V lost 5 bases to trimming and J lost 0 bases, with 13 bases between them. The CDR3 totals 15 residues.

V gene TRBV5-6 combines with J gene TRBJ2-1; D may be TRBD1 (5 bases). Trimming took 7 bases from V and 2 from J, leaving 16 bases between them. The CDR3 loop spans 15 amino acids. The germline V gene has CDR1 SGHDT and CDR2 YYEEEE. CDR3 DNA: TGTGCCAGCCTTCAGGGCGCCATTGCCTACAATGAGCAGTTCTTC. Amino acid sequence: CASLQGAIAYNEQFF.

The rearrangement links TRBV7-3 to TRBJ2-5; the D gene is possibly TRBD2 (6 bases). The V end was cut by 4 bases, the J end by 2 bases, with 8 bases between. The CDR3 is 13 residues long. From germline, CDR1 is SGHTA and CDR2 FQGTGA. For the CDR3, the DNA is TGTGCCAGCAGCTCCGGGACTCAAGAGACCCAGTACTTC. Protein product: CASSSGTQETQYF.

This chain links TRBV7-8 with TRBJ1-6; weak D call: TRBD1 (6 bases). The CDR3 sequence is 18 residues long. CDR1 and CDR2 (germline): SGHVS, FQNEAQ. Trimming removed 5 bases from V and 0 bases from J, with 17 bases in between. CDR3 nucleotides: TGTGCCAGCAGCCTACGGGACACGCCGAGCTCCTATAATTCACCCCTCCACTTT. Amino acids: CASSLRDTPSSYNSPLHF.

The V and J genes are TRBV28 and TRBJ1-5, with a tentative D call TRBD1 (5 bases). Trimming removed 5 bases from V and 2 bases from J, with 10 bases in between. Germline values: CDR1 MDHEN, CDR2 SYDVKM. The CDR3 is made up of 14 amino acids. In DNA form, the CDR3 reads TGTGCCAGCAGTGAACCCAGGGGCAATCAGCCCCAGCATTTT. Its translation is CASSEPRGNQPQHF.

The gene calls are TRBV30 and TRBJ2-1; no reliable D call. V was trimmed by 0 bases and J by 6 bases, leaving 6 bases between them. CDR3 size: 12 residues. Germline loops: CDR1 GTSNPN, CDR2 SVGIG (reference sequence). Here the CDR3 DNA reads TGTGCCTGGAGTGTAACCGGCAATGAGCAGTTCTTC. This gives the protein CAWSVTGNEQFF.

The chain uses TRBV18 and TRBJ1-1; D uncertain. The V gene's germline CDR1 is KGHSH and CDR2 LQKENI. Trimming shortened V by 3 bases and J by 0 bases, and 8 bases separated the two germline ends. The length of the CDR3 is 14 residues. The CDR3 reads CASSPLGLNTEAFF. Written as DNA, the CDR3 is TGTGCCAGCTCACCCCTCGGGTTGAACACTGAAGCTTTCTTT.

This chain uses TRBV13 with TRBJ2-3; TRBD2 matches 7 bases. The J segment lost 2 bases and the V segment lost 0 bases, leaving 11 bases of the junction unmatched. Germline values: CDR1 PRHDT, CDR2 FYEKMQ (reference sequence). This CDR3 has 18 amino acids. The CDR3 reads CASSLGGEFGGITDTQYF. The DNA for the CDR3 is TGTGCCAGCAGCTTAGGGGGGGAGTTCGGGGGGATCACAGATACGCAGTATTTT.

This clone was observed a few times. This chain uses TRBV6-5 with TRBJ1-5, with TRBD1 as a possible D gene (5 bases). From germline, CDR1 is MNHEY and CDR2 SVGAGI. The CDR3 sequence is 14 residues long. Trimming pared 5 bases from V and 0 bases from J, leaving 8 bases between. CDR3: CASSRGGSNQPQHF. The CDR3 DNA reads as TGTGCCAGCAGTCGGGGGGGTAGCAATCAGCCCCAGCATTTT.

The chain links TRBV7-9 to TRBJ1-4; 9 nucleotides agree with TRBD1. Germline V gene lookup returns CDR1 SEHNR and CDR2 FQNEAQ (reference sequence). The V and J ends lost 5 bases and 3 bases, in that order; junction bases with no gene match: 4. CDR3 length: 15 amino acids. The CDR3 bases are TGTGCCAGCAGCCTCAGACAGGGGGCTAATGAAAAACTGTTTTTT. Its translation is CASSLRQGANEKLFF.

V gene TRBV27 combines with J gene TRBJ1-5; D perhaps matches TRBD1 (5 bases). This CDR3 spans 12 amino acids. Germline CDR1 is MNHEY and CDR2 is SMNVEV (reference sequence). With 10 bases removed from V and 4 bases from J, the gap between germline ends came to 11 bases. This chain's CDR3 is CATGRGNQPQHF. The CDR3 bases are TGTGCCACCGGGCGGGGGAATCAGCCCCAGCATTTT.

V and J are TRBV5-1 and TRBJ1-4; D is perhaps TRBD1 (6 bases). Germline CDR1 reads SGHRS; CDR2 reads YFSETQ. Trimming removed 4 bases from V and 1 base from J, with 11 bases in between. This CDR3 is 15 amino acids long. The CDR3 is CASSGSGQTNEKLFF. The CDR3 DNA sequence: TGCGCCAGCAGCGGATCGGGACAAACTAATGAAAAACTGTTTTTT.

The J gene is TRBJ1-2, the V gene TRBV4-1; D perhaps matches TRBD1 (5 bases). V was trimmed by 0 bases and J by 5 bases, leaving 13 bases between them. The germline gives CDR1 MGHRA, CDR2 YSYEKL. The CDR3 spans 15 residues. The CDR3, as DNA: TGCGCCAGCAGCCAAGAAGGTCAGGGCTTATATGGCTACACCTTC. Translation gives CASSQEGQGLYGYTF.

This chain links TRBV10-3 with TRBJ2-2; 11 bases align to TRBD1. After removal of 3 bases from V and 3 bases from J, the junction contained 6 bases not matched to a gene. The CDR3 contains 17 residues. The V gene's germline CDR1 is ENHRY and CDR2 SYGVKD. CDR3: CAISDPGTGGHTGELFF. The CDR3 region has the DNA TGTGCCATCAGTGATCCAGGGACAGGGGGACACACCGGGGAGCTGTTTTTT.

V and J are TRBV5-6 and TRBJ2-2, with D hard to call. This CDR3 has 14 amino acids. V was trimmed by 2 bases and J by 1 base, leaving 6 bases between them. Per the germline V gene, CDR1 is SGHDT and CDR2 is YYEEEE. The CDR3 region is CASSLVENTGELFF. CDR3 nucleotide sequence: TGTGCCAGCAGCTTAGTAGAGAACACCGGGGAGCTGTTTTTT.

The V call is TRBV5-4, the J call TRBJ2-5; possibly TRBD1 for D (5 bases). Germline V gene lookup returns CDR1 SGHNT and CDR2 YYREEE (reference sequence). Trimming removed 0 bases from V and 3 bases from J, with 9 bases in between. The length of the CDR3 is 14 residues. The CDR3 DNA sequence: TGTGCCAGCAGCTTGGTAGGGGCGGAAGAGACCCAGTACTTC. It codes for CASSLVGAEETQYF.

The chain employs TRBV10-3 and TRBJ2-2; TRBD1 agrees at 7 bases. Germline lookup yields CDR1 ENHRY and CDR2 SYGVKD. The CDR3 has 14 amino acids. The V and J ends lost 7 bases and 4 bases, in that order; junction bases with no gene match: 6. The CDR3 DNA is TGTGCCATCACGAAGGGGGCCTCCACCGGGGAGCTGTTTTTT. Its translation is CAITKGASTGELFF.

The CDR3 is CASSLDIMNTEAFF. The CDR3 region has the DNA TGCGCCAGCAGCTTGGACATAATGAACACTGAAGCTTTCTTT. The chain recombines TRBV5-1 with TRBJ1-1; D unresolved. V gave up 0 bases and J gave up 0 bases, with 6 bases separating them. Germline V gene lookup returns CDR1 SGHRS and CDR2 YFSETQ. The length of the CDR3 is 14 residues. Full variable domain (outside the CDR3, taken from reference TRBV5-1 and TRBJ1-1): KAGVTQTPRYLIKTRGQQVTLSCSPISGHRSVSWYQQTPGQGLQFLFEYFSETQRNKGNFPGRFSGRQFSNSRSEMNVSTLELGDSALYLCASSLDIMNTEAFFGQGTRLTVV.

This clone was picked up a small number of times. The chain links TRBV7-8 to TRBJ2-2, with 7 bases that match TRBD2. With 5 bases clipped from V and 4 bases from J, the junction kept 13 bases outside the gene matches. Germline assignment: CDR1 SGHVS and CDR2 FQNEAQ. This CDR3 has 17 residues. CDR3 in amino acids: CASSLGSGASFTGELFF. The CDR3 DNA sequence: TGTGCCAGCAGCCTCGGCAGCGGGGCTTCCTTCACCGGGGAGCTGTTTTTT.